The clone carrying this T cell receptor beta chain was recorded a few times. Antigen unknown. Germline loops: CDR1 MDHEN, CDR2 SYDVKM. V was clipped by 4 bases and J by 2 bases, with 9 bases between them. This CDR3 has 15 amino acids. These data are taken from a study of cytomegalovirus exposure and HLA in healthy donors. PCR was performed using 60 Vbeta and 13 Jbeta primers. Assay: immunoSEQ multiplex PCR; the TCRdb copy retains only in-frame clones and omits some. The sample lists some 200,000 clones; 75% to 85% were seen once. Whole-study results and caveats: Relative to equally common others, HLA-associated TCR beta chains showed greater clonal expansion in a later analysis. A later analysis found common viral pathogens apparently linked to several of the most significant clusters. There were some 150 TCR beta chains listed as cytomegalovirus-associated. A later analysis reportedly identified an Asian-associated ancestry cluster as carrying fewer N-insertions than the 666-donor mean.

This sequence was found in a woman between 50 and 59 years old in good health and CMV-seronegative. V is TRBV28 and J is TRBJ2-6, with D tentatively TRBD2 (6 bases). The sequencing sample was made of PBMCs. In DNA, the CDR3 is TGTGCCAGCAGTTCCTCGGGAGCTGGGGCCAACGTCCTGACTTTC. Its protein is CASSSSGAGANVLTF.